This TCR beta chain was documented in a study of T cell responses to AZD1222 COVID-19 vaccine. Germline CDR1 is MNHEY and CDR2 is SVGAGI. Trimming removed 7 bases from V and 2 bases from J, with 12 bases in between. The CDR3 is 15 amino acids. The method was immunoSEQ multiplex PCR; TCRdb's version includes in-frame clones alone and lacks a portion of them. The sample shows about 80,000 clones, roughly 85% of them seen only once. The sample was peripheral blood, taken 28 days after the second AZD1222 dose. The chain is built from TRBV6-5 and TRBJ2-6; D possibly matches TRBD1 or TRBD2 (5 bases each). The sequence was collected from an adult who received the AZD1222 COVID-19 vaccine. Here the CDR3 DNA reads TGTGCCAGCACTTTAAGGGGAGCTGGGGCCAACGTCCTGACTTTC. It specifies CASTLRGAGANVLTF.